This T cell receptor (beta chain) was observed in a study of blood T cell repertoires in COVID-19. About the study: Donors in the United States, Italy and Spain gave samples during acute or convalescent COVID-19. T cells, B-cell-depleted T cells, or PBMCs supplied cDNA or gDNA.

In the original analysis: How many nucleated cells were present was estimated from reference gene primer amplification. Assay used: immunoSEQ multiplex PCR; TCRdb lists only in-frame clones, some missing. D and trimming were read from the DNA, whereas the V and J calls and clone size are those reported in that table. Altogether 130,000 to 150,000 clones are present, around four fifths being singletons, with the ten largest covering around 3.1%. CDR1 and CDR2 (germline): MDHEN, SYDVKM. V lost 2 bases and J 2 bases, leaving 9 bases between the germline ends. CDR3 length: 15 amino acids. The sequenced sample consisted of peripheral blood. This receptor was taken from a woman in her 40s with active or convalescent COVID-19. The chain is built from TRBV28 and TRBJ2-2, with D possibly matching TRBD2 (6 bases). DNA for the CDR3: TGTGCCAGCAGTTTACGGGGACTCAACACCGGGGAGCTGTTTTTT. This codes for CASSLRGLNTGELFF.